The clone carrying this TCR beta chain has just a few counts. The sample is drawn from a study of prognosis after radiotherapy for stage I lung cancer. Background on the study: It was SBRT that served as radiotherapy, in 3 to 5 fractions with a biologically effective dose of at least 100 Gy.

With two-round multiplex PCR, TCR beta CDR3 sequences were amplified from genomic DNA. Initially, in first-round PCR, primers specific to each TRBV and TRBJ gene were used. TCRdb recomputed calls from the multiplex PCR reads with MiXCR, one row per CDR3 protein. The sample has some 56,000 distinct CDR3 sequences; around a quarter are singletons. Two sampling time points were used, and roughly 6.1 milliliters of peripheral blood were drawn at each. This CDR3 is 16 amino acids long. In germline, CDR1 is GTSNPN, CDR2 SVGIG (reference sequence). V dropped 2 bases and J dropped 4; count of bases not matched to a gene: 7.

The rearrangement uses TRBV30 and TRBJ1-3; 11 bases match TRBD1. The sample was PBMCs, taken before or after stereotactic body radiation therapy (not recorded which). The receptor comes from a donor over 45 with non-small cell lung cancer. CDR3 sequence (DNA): TGTGCCTGGAGTAGGACAGGGGGCGCGGGAGGAAACACCATATATTTT. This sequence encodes CAWSRTGGAGGNTIYF.